The next 23 T cell receptor beta chains were all read from a single sample in a study of T cell changes during pregnancy in multiple sclerosis. Assay: immunoSEQ multiplex PCR; the TCRdb copy retains only in-frame clones and omits some. The table records tens of thousands of clones, 91% of them present only once. The sample was peripheral blood, taken before pregnancy. The source is a female donor with multiple sclerosis, enrolled in a pregnancy study.

The chain employs TRBV2 and TRBJ2-3, with a tentative D call TRBD1 (6 bases). Germline V CDR1 and CDR2: SNHLY, FYNNEI. Deletions cut 2 bases from V and 3 bases from J, with 15 bases between. The CDR3 has 16 residues. CDR3 nucleotide sequence: TGTGCCAGCAGTGAACAGGGGTTGAGTGGTACAGATACGCAGTATTTT. Protein sequence: CASSEQGLSGTDTQYF.

This clone was found once. The chain combines TRBV19 with TRBJ1-5; D call uncertain. Germline V gives CDR1 LNHDA, CDR2 SQIVND (reference sequence). The CDR3 runs 13 residues. V lost 5 bases and J 2 bases, leaving 7 bases between the germline ends. CDR3 protein: CASSEQRNQPQHF. The CDR3 coding sequence is TGTGCCAGTAGTGAACAGCGCAATCAGCCCCAGCATTTT.

This rearrangement joins TRBV9 to TRBJ2-7; TRBD2 is a possible D gene (5 bases). V lost 7 bases and J lost 5, with 13 bases in between. The CDR3 sequence is 12 residues long. Germline V lookup: CDR1 SGDLS, CDR2 YYNGEE. Here the CDR3 reads CASSYDGNEQYF. The CDR3 coding sequence is TGTGCCAGCTCCTATGACGGGAACGAGCAGTACTTC.

The rearrangement links TRBV4-2 to TRBJ1-1, with 10 bases fitting TRBD1. Germline trimming cut 3 bases from V and 4 bases from J; bases unmatched to any gene: 8. This CDR3 is 16 amino acids long. The germline V gene encodes CDR1 LGHNA and CDR2 YNFKEQ. The CDR3, as DNA: TGTGCCAGCAGCCACGGAGGGACAGGGGTATTCACTGAAGCTTTCTTT. Its translation: CASSHGGTGVFTEAFF.

The V gene is TRBV27, the J gene TRBJ1-2, with D unresolved. CDR1 and CDR2 (germline): MNHEY, SMNVEV (reference sequence). The CDR3 has 12 amino acids. The V end was cut by 6 bases, the J end by 4 bases, with 9 bases between. Here the CDR3 reads CASRGGGYGYTF. CDR3 in DNA: TGTGCCAGCAGGGGAGGTGGCTATGGCTACACCTTC.

The genes are TRBV7-9 and TRBJ2-7, with 10 nucleotides matching TRBD1. J lost 4 bases, V lost 3 bases, and 3 bases had no gene match. CDR3 size: 14 residues. CDR1 is SEHNR and CDR2 is FQNEAQ in the germline V gene (reference sequence). DNA for the CDR3: TGTGCCAGCAGCTTGAGACAGGGGGCATACGAGCAGTACTTC. Its translation is CASSLRQGAYEQYF.

This clone is a singleton in its sample. The rearrangement links TRBV7-9 to TRBJ1-2; perhaps TRBD1 as D (6 bases). V was shortened by 5 bases and J by 8 bases, with 15 bases between the two germline ends. Germline loops: CDR1 SEHNR, CDR2 FQNEAQ (reference sequence). The CDR3 contains 13 residues. This CDR3 reads CASSPSNREGYTF. The CDR3 DNA reads TGTGCCAGCAGCCCCTCCAACAGGGAAGGCTACACCTTC.

J is TRBJ2-2 and V is TRBV6-5; perhaps TRBD1 as D (6 bases). V dropped 5 bases and J dropped 6 bases, with 13 bases sitting between them. The germline CDR1 and CDR2 sequences are MNHEY and SVGAGI. The length of the CDR3 is 14 residues. Written as DNA, the CDR3 is TGTGCCAGCAGTAGAAGGGGACAATCCGGGGAGCTGTTTTTT. It encodes CASSRRGQSGELFF.

The V call is TRBV5-1, the J call TRBJ2-3, with TRBD2 as a possible D gene (6 bases). Germline values: CDR1 SGHRS, CDR2 YFSETQ. The CDR3 covers 15 residues. V was shortened by 4 bases and J by 0 bases, with 12 bases between the two germline ends. The CDR3 spells CASSGRGYSTDTQYF. As DNA, the CDR3 is TGCGCCAGCAGCGGGCGGGGATATAGCACAGATACGCAGTATTTT.

This clone turned up a few times. V is TRBV30 and J is TRBJ2-3, with a tentative D call TRBD1 (5 bases). The CDR3 covers 16 residues. The V gene lost 3 bases and the J gene lost 0 bases, with 16 bases spanning the gap. Germline V gene lookup returns CDR1 GTSNPN and CDR2 SVGIG (reference sequence). CDR3 nucleotides: TGTGCCTGGAGCAATGGCGACAGCCCTAGCACAGATACGCAGTATTTT. Translating gives CAWSNGDSPSTDTQYF.

A single count supports this clone. The CDR3 loop reads CASSLGWGPTGELFF. In nucleotides, the CDR3 is TGTGCCAGCAGCTTAGGTTGGGGGCCCACCGGGGAGCTGTTTTTT. V and J are TRBV7-6 and TRBJ2-2; D perhaps matches TRBD1 (6 bases). The CDR3 is 15 amino acids. V lost 1 base, J lost 4 bases, and 10 bases lay in between. The germline gives CDR1 SGHVS, CDR2 FNYEAQ.

Notes on this clone: The sample holds other DNA sequences that translate to the same CDR3. The rearrangement links TRBV7-3 to TRBJ2-3; 8 positions agree with TRBD2. Germline trimming cut 3 bases from V and 1 base from J; bases unmatched to any gene: 0. CDR1 is SGHTA, CDR2 FQGTGA, per germline. The CDR3 extends over 14 amino acids. This chain's CDR3 is CASSLTSGTDTQYF. The CDR3 region has the DNA TGTGCCAGCAGCTTGACTAGCGGCACAGATACGCAGTATTTT.

This rearrangement joins TRBV7-3 to TRBJ2-1; TRBD2 matches 14 bases. With 5 bases clipped from V and 8 bases from J, the junction kept 8 bases outside the gene matches. CDR3 size: 16 residues. Germline V CDR1 and CDR2: SGHTA, FQGTGA. Here the CDR3 reads CASSPGLAGVVHEQFF. DNA for the CDR3: TGTGCCAGCAGCCCGGGACTAGCGGGAGTGGTCCATGAGCAGTTCTTC.

The chain has TRBV7-2 and TRBJ1-1, with TRBD1 as a possible D gene (5 bases). This CDR3 is built from 13 residues. Trimming cost V 5 bases and J 6 bases, with 13 bases left between them. Germline V gene data show CDR1 as SGHTA and CDR2 as FQGNSA. CDR3 loop: CASSIHPGAEAFF. DNA of the CDR3: TGTGCCAGCAGCATCCACCCGGGGGCTGAAGCTTTCTTT.

The chain is built from TRBV11-2 and TRBJ1-4; 7 positions agree with TRBD1. With V trimmed by 5 bases and J by 7 bases, 7 bases remained unmatched. The CDR3 consists of 14 residues. Germline CDR1 reads SGHAT; CDR2 reads FQNNGV. The chain's CDR3 is CASSNRDRAEKLFF. The CDR3 nucleotides are TGTGCCAGCAGCAACCGGGACAGAGCTGAAAAACTGTTTTTT.

This clone appeared a single time. V is TRBV10-1 and J is TRBJ1-4, with 9 bases identical to TRBD1. The ends lost 2 bases at V and 14 bases at J; junction bases unmatched: 15. The length of the CDR3 is 16 residues. The germline V gene encodes CDR1 WNHNN and CDR2 SYGVQD (reference sequence). The CDR3 reads CASSEERGQGLGELFF. In DNA form, the CDR3 reads TGCGCCAGCAGTGAGGAACGGGGACAGGGCCTCGGAGAGCTGTTTTTT.

The chain is built from TRBV7-9 and TRBJ2-5; 12 positions agree with TRBD2. CDR3 length equals 16 residues. V was pared by 4 bases and J by 1 base, with 4 bases of the junction left unmatched. CDR1 SEHNR and CDR2 FQNEAQ come from the germline V gene (reference sequence). Here the CDR3 reads CASSSGLAGGQETQYF. In DNA form, the CDR3 reads TGTGCCAGCAGCTCGGGACTAGCGGGCGGCCAAGAGACCCAGTACTTC.

The CDR3 DNA sequence: TGTGCCAGCACCTCCTCGGTCGGGACAGGGGGATCAGCTTTCTTT. This sequence encodes CASTSSVGTGGSAFF. The chain links TRBV4-2 to TRBJ1-1, with TRBD1 matching over 11 bases. The J segment lost 10 bases and the V segment lost 7 bases, leaving 14 bases of the junction unmatched. Germline-derived CDR1 and CDR2 are LGHNA and YNFKEQ. The CDR3 contains 15 residues.

This clone was seen more than once but under ten times. This sequence joins TRBV19 and TRBJ1-2, with D possibly TRBD1 on 6 matching bases. The CDR3 length is 12 residues. Looked up from germline, CDR1 is LNHDA and CDR2 is SQIVND (reference sequence). The V end lost 6 bases, the J end lost 6 bases, and 11 bases lay between the germline ends. The CDR3 DNA follows: TGTGCCAGTAGGGGAGGGGGACATGGCTACACCTTC. Amino acids: CASRGGGHGYTF.

CDR3 sequence: CATSRARQGGQPQHF. As DNA, the CDR3 is TGTGCCACCAGCAGAGCCCGTCAAGGAGGACAGCCCCAGCATTTT. The chain combines TRBV15 with TRBJ1-5; D remains unclear. The CDR3 has 15 residues. V was trimmed by 1 base and J by 7 bases, leaving 14 bases between them. Looked up from germline, CDR1 is LNHNV and CDR2 is YYDKDF (reference sequence).

CDR3 in DNA: TGTGCCAGCAGTGACTCCACAGGGGGCTGGAATCAGCCCCAGCATTTT. It specifies CASSDSTGGWNQPQHF. This sequence joins TRBV2 and TRBJ1-5, with TRBD1 matching 9 bases. This CDR3 spans 16 amino acids. Germline lookup yields CDR1 SNHLY and CDR2 FYNNEI. The V gene end was trimmed by 3 bases and the J gene end by 4 bases; junction bases not matched to a gene: 7.

The chain recombines TRBV29-1 with TRBJ1-3; a possible D gene is TRBD1 (6 bases). Per the germline V gene, CDR1 is SQVTM and CDR2 is ANQGSEA. V shed 4 bases and J shed 4 bases, with 8 bases lying between them. This CDR3 has 12 residues. The CDR3 loop reads CSVAGAGNTIYF. The DNA of the CDR3 is TGCAGCGTTGCAGGGGCCGGAAACACCATATATTTT.

The chain recombines TRBV2 with TRBJ1-5; a possible D gene is TRBD1 (6 bases). The CDR3 extends over 15 amino acids. Germline CDR1 is SNHLY and CDR2 is FYNNEI. V lost 1 base, J lost 7 bases, and 14 bases lay in between. The DNA for the CDR3 is TGTGCCAGCAGTGAAGAGAGGCCGAGGGGGCAGCCCCAGCATTTT. Protein product: CASSEERPRGQPQHF.